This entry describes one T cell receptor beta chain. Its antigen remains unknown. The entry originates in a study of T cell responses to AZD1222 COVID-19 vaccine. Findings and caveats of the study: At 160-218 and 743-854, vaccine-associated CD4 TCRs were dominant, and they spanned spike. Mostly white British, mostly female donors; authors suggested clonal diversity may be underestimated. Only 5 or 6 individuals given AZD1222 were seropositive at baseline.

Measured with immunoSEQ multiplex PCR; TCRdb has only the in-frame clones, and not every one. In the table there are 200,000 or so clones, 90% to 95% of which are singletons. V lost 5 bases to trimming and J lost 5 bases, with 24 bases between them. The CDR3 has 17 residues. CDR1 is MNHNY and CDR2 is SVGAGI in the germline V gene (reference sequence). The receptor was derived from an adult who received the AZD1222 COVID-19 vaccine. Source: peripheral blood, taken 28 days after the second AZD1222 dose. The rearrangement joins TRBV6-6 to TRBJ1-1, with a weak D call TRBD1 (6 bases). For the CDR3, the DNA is TGTGCCAGCAGTCTCCCCCTGAGGGGAGGGGGTAGTACTGAAGCTTTCTTT. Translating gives CASSLPLRGGGSTEAFF.